The 25 T cell receptor beta chains below all came from one sample that was sequenced in a study of Graves' ophthalmopathy and Graves' hyperthyroidism (dated by TCRdb to the late 2010s). The data were produced on an Illumina HiSeq 2000. For repertoire sequencing, the TCR beta CDR3 regions were amplified from RNA transcripts. A first-round RT-PCR used HTBI primers with the Qiagen OneStep RT-PCR kit, followed by a second-round multiplex PCR, size selection and purification. The public reads were run again by TCRdb, first through fastp at Q25 and then through MiXCR, and only productive beta chains were kept. Each entry is one CDR3 protein sequence, shown with its most common DNA and genes. This sample gives approximately 150,000 distinct CDR3 sequences in total; just under 40% of them show up just once. The leading ten clones occupy around 8.9% of the sample. Sequenced: peripheral blood. Source of these receptors: a man aged 25 to 45 with Graves' ophthalmopathy. Donor details come from another sample of the same person, matched by shared clones.

This clonotype appeared a few times. The chain uses TRBV12-3 or TRBV12-4 and TRBJ1-3; D is undetermined. Trimming removed 2 bases at V and 0 bases at J, with 14 bases between. This CDR3 is 17 amino acids long. The CDR3: CASSLPLGLTSGNTIYF. The CDR3 DNA sequence: TGTGCCAGCAGTTTACCCCTGGGTCTCACCTCTGGAAACACCATATATTTT.

This clonotype was seen many times. The chain uses TRBV2 and TRBJ2-2; D remains unclear. Trimming took 8 bases from V and 4 from J, leaving 11 bases between them. Germline assignment: CDR1 SNHLY and CDR2 FYNNEI. This CDR3 spans 13 amino acids. The CDR3 nucleotides read TGTGCCAGCCAAGTGCTGGGCACCGGGGAGCTGTTTTTT. Translation gives CASQVLGTGELFF.

Ten or more counts support this clonotype. The V call is TRBV12-3 or TRBV12-4, the J call TRBJ2-7; D is uncertain. The CDR3 covers 13 residues. The V and J ends lost 2 bases and 4 bases respectively, with 9 bases between them. CDR3 bases: TGTGCCAGCAGTTTATCCGCATTTTACGAGCAGTACTTC. Its protein is CASSLSAFYEQYF.

There are many counts of this clonotype. The chain carries TRBV12-3 or TRBV12-4 and TRBJ1-6; tentative D call: TRBD1 (6 bases). The V end was cut by 0 bases, the J end by 7 bases, with 13 bases between. This CDR3 contains 16 residues. The DNA of the CDR3 is TGTGCCAGCAGTTTAGCAGGGGGAAATGAGAATTCACCCCTCCACTTT. Protein product: CASSLAGGNENSPLHF.

This clonotype was counted ten times or more. The chain recombines TRBV28 with TRBJ1-2; 10 bases map to TRBD1. The CDR3 loop spans 15 amino acids. The germline CDR1 and CDR2 sequences are MDHEN and SYDVKM. Trimming took 5 bases from V and 4 from J; bases not matched to a gene: 7. The CDR3 protein is CASSDPDRGLYGYTF. Here the CDR3 DNA reads TGTGCCAGCAGTGACCCCGACAGGGGGCTCTATGGCTACACCTTC.

The table lists this clonotype with many counts. The chain links TRBV6-2 or TRBV6-3 to TRBJ2-2, with D tentatively TRBD2 (5 bases). The CDR3 spans 13 residues. V lost 7 bases to trimming and J lost 7 bases, with 13 bases between them. Germline CDR1 is MNHEY and CDR2 is SVGEGT. The CDR3 loop is CASTPSGIGELFF. The CDR3 DNA reads TGTGCCAGCACCCCGTCGGGGATCGGGGAGCTGTTTTTT.

This chain joins TRBV13 and TRBJ1-2; no clear D. Trimming pared 2 bases from V and 6 bases from J, leaving 16 bases between. The CDR3 sequence is 15 residues long. From germline, CDR1 is PRHDT and CDR2 FYEKMQ (reference sequence). The CDR3 spells CASSLSKGTSDGYTF. The CDR3 DNA reads TGTGCCAGCAGCTTAAGTAAGGGCACGTCGGATGGCTACACCTTC.

This chain links TRBV12-3 or TRBV12-4 with TRBJ1-2, with a weak D call TRBD1 (6 bases). Between the trimmed V and J ends, which lost 3 bases and 6 bases, there was a span of 14 bases. There are 14 residues in the CDR3. CDR3 protein: CASSFFGQGNGYTF. CDR3 coding DNA: TGTGCCAGCAGTTTTTTTGGGCAGGGGAATGGCTACACCTTC.

This clonotype was counted many times. The chain employs TRBV10-3 and TRBJ2-7; perhaps TRBD2 as D (5 bases). V was trimmed by 10 bases and J by 6 bases, leaving 16 bases between them. The germline V gene encodes CDR1 ENHRY and CDR2 SYGVKD. CDR3 length equals 12 residues. The CDR3 loop is CATRVFEGEQYF. The DNA of the CDR3 is TGTGCCACCCGGGTTTTCGAGGGCGAGCAGTACTTC.

The chain couples TRBV7-6 to TRBJ2-5; 9 nucleotides align to TRBD1. Germline CDR1 is SGHVS and CDR2 is FNYEAQ. The J segment lost 7 bases and the V segment lost 5 bases, leaving 17 bases of the junction unmatched. This CDR3 is built from 17 residues. CDR3 loop: CASSLRKRTGVVGTQYF. The CDR3 coding sequence is TGTGCCAGCAGCCTCCGGAAGAGGACAGGGGTGGTCGGGACCCAGTACTTC.

In its sample, this clonotype was seen many times. The gene calls are TRBV5-1 and TRBJ2-7; D gene uncertain. The germline V and J ends were trimmed by 0 bases and 2 bases, with 12 bases remaining between them. CDR3 length: 15 amino acids. The germline gives CDR1 SGHRS, CDR2 YFSETQ. The CDR3 DNA reads TGCGCCAGCAGCTTGGAGACCCGATCCGCCTACGAGCAGTACTTC. This codes for CASSLETRSAYEQYF.

This sequence joins TRBV6-1 and TRBJ2-5; TRBD1 matches 11 bases. Germline V CDR1 and CDR2: MNHNS, SASEGT. The CDR3 has 16 amino acids. Unmatched junction bases numbered 9, after V lost 5 bases and J lost 4 bases. The CDR3 sequence: CASSHRTGGWVETQYF. For the CDR3, the DNA is TGTGCCAGCAGTCATCGGACAGGGGGCTGGGTAGAGACCCAGTACTTC.

This clonotype was detected ten times or more. CDR3 loop: CAWAAWAGYGYTF. CDR3 nucleotide sequence: TGTGCCTGGGCCGCTTGGGCAGGCTATGGCTACACCTTC. This chain links TRBV30 with TRBJ1-2, with D unclear. The CDR3 has 13 amino acids. CDR1 and CDR2 from the germline V gene are GTSNPN and SVGIG (reference sequence). Trimming removed 5 bases from V and 4 bases from J, with 14 bases in between.

The rearrangement links TRBV28 to TRBJ2-7, with 9 bases lining up with TRBD1. V lost 6 bases, J lost 6 bases, and 6 bases stayed unmatched. Germline V gene sequence: CDR1 MDHEN, CDR2 SYDVKM. The CDR3 sequence is 13 residues long. The CDR3 sequence is CASSPGQGPEQYF. As DNA, the CDR3 is TGTGCCAGCAGCCCGGGACAGGGACCCGAGCAGTACTTC.

This clonotype was recorded many times. The chain links TRBV4-1 to TRBJ1-2; D may be TRBD1 (6 bases). The CDR3 covers 17 residues. CDR1 is MGHRA, CDR2 YSYEKL, per germline. Trimming took 6 bases from V and 4 from J, leaving 24 bases between them. CDR3 amino acids: CASRKGGANHPSYGYTF. Here the CDR3 DNA reads TGCGCCAGCAGAAAGGGGGGGGCTAACCACCCCTCCTATGGCTACACCTTC.

The CDR3 region has the DNA TGTGCCACCAGCCCAGGGGTGGCCTATGGCTACACCTTC. Translated: CATSPGVAYGYTF. This rearrangement joins TRBV15 to TRBJ1-2; D is possibly TRBD1 (6 bases). Trimming removed 5 bases at V and 4 bases at J, with 11 bases between. From germline, CDR1 is LNHNV and CDR2 YYDKDF (reference sequence). CDR3 length: 13 residues.

Details on this clonotype: One end of the junction is discordant with germline, which a read error may explain. V and J are TRBV24-1 and TRBJ2-7; possible D gene TRBD2, 5 bases. CDR1 KGHDR and CDR2 SFDVKD come from the germline V gene. This CDR3 has 13 amino acids. CDR3 nucleotide sequence: TGCGCCACCGGTGGCTCGTTTGGGGAGGAGCAGTACTTC. Translated: CATGGSFGEEQYF.

This clonotype was seen many times. V usage is TRBV6-1 and J usage is TRBJ1-6; TRBD1 agrees at 8 bases. Trimming cost V 5 bases and J 5 bases; bases outside gene matches: 2. Germline loops: CDR1 MNHNS, CDR2 SASEGT. The CDR3 runs 14 residues. This chain's CDR3 is CASSKTGDNSPLHF. The CDR3 nucleotides read TGTGCCAGCAGTAAGACAGGGGATAATTCACCCCTCCACTTT.

The chain carries TRBV11-2 and TRBJ2-7; weak D call: TRBD2 (6 bases). The CDR3 consists of 18 residues. Germline V gene data show CDR1 as SGHAT and CDR2 as FQNNGV. Between the trimmed V and J ends, which lost 4 bases and 0 bases, there was a span of 22 bases. CDR3 in amino acids: CASSYHRGIRASSYEQYF. The CDR3 DNA sequence: TGTGCCAGCAGCTATCATCGGGGGATCCGGGCAAGCTCCTACGAGCAGTACTTC.

In this sample, this clonotype turned up once. The rearrangement uses TRBV28 and TRBJ2-5, with D unresolved. The germline V and J ends were trimmed by 6 bases and 5 bases, with 10 bases remaining between them. CDR3 length: 12 amino acids. CDR1 MDHEN and CDR2 SYDVKM come from the germline V gene. As DNA, the CDR3 is TGTGCCAGCAGCCTGAGGAAGGAGACCCAGTACTTC. Protein product: CASSLRKETQYF.

This clonotype was seen ten or more times. The rearrangement links TRBV29-1 to TRBJ2-5; D unresolved. Germline CDR1 SQVTM, CDR2 ANQGSEA. The CDR3 is 14 residues long. V was shortened by 5 bases and J by 4 bases, with 17 bases between the two germline ends. DNA for the CDR3: TGCAGCGTTCCTCTCCTCAAGACTTTAGAGACCCAGTACTTC. It encodes CSVPLLKTLETQYF.

The chain joins TRBV7-2 to TRBJ2-2; D unclear. V shed 0 bases and J shed 7 bases, with 3 bases lying between them. The CDR3 runs to 12 residues. Germline V CDR1 and CDR2: SGHTA, FQGNSA. The CDR3 sequence: CASSLAFGELFF. The CDR3 DNA follows: TGTGCCAGCAGCTTAGCGTTCGGGGAGCTGTTTTTT.

This clonotype was counted ten times or more. The V and J genes are TRBV12-5 and TRBJ1-1; no firm D call. The germline V gene encodes CDR1 LGHNT and CDR2 FRNRAP. This CDR3 contains 12 residues. Trimming left V 4 bases short and J 5 bases short, with 8 bases between. The CDR3 sequence: CASGSGETEAFF. CDR3 DNA: TGTGCTAGTGGTTCCGGGGAGACTGAAGCTTTCTTT.

The V and J genes are TRBV6-1 and TRBJ1-1; 8 bases are shared with TRBD1. Trimming removed 5 bases from V and 4 bases from J; junction bases left unmatched: 12. Germline CDR1 is MNHNS and CDR2 is SASEGT. The CDR3 totals 16 residues. The CDR3 sequence: CASSPVATGVGTEAFF. CDR3 coding DNA: TGTGCCAGCAGTCCAGTCGCGACAGGGGTGGGCACTGAAGCTTTCTTT.

The V call is TRBV28, the J call TRBJ1-2; D is unclear. Germline-derived CDR1 and CDR2 are MDHEN and SYDVKM. V dropped 7 bases and J dropped 4 bases, with 25 bases sitting between them. The CDR3 spans 17 residues. CDR3 sequence reads: CASTQGGGFTHLYGYTF. CDR3 coding DNA: TGTGCCAGCACCCAAGGAGGAGGGTTCACCCACCTCTATGGCTACACCTTC.